These 27 T cell receptor beta chains originate from one sample sequenced in a study of blood T cell repertoires in COVID-19. Measured with immunoSEQ multiplex PCR; TCRdb has only the in-frame clones, and not every one. The sample has 250,000 to 350,000 clones, 70% to 90% seen once. The sequenced material came from PBMCs or T cells enriched from blood (not recorded which). These receptors originate from a woman between 18 and 29 years old who had recovered from COVID-19.

The chain combines TRBV3-1 (or the pseudogene TRBV3-2) with TRBJ2-5, with 10 bases matching TRBD2. Germline lookup yields CDR1 LGHDT and CDR2 YNNKEL (reference sequence). Trimming took 7 bases from V and 0 from J; bases not matched to a gene: 5. There are 15 residues in the CDR3. Here the CDR3 reads CASTRLAGDQETQYF. As DNA, the CDR3 is TGTGCCAGCACCCGACTAGCGGGTGACCAAGAGACCCAGTACTTC.

This rearrangement joins TRBV30 to TRBJ2-7, with D perhaps matching TRBD1 (5 bases). V was cut by 3 bases and J by 2 bases, with 8 bases left in between. CDR1 is GTSNPN, CDR2 SVGIG, per germline (reference sequence). There are 12 residues in the CDR3. The CDR3 DNA reads TGTGCCTGGAGCACAGGCCCCTACGAGCAGTACTTC. Amino acid sequence: CAWSTGPYEQYF.

V is TRBV10-3 and J is TRBJ1-2; 9 positions agree with TRBD1. Germline V gene sequence: CDR1 ENHRY, CDR2 SYGVKD. The V gene end was trimmed by 10 bases and the J gene end by 7 bases; junction bases not matched to a gene: 7. The CDR3 has 12 amino acids. The chain's CDR3 is CATRQGVFGYTF. As DNA, the CDR3 is TGTGCCACACGACAGGGGGTTTTTGGCTACACCTTC.

This clone was seen a handful of times. The chain is built from TRBV19 and TRBJ2-3; 10 bases map to TRBD2. The V segment lost 9 bases and the J segment 3 bases; nucleotides outside the gene matches: 15. Looked up from germline, CDR1 is LNHDA and CDR2 is SQIVND (reference sequence). The CDR3 runs 17 residues. The CDR3 reads CASGRLERGGLTDTQYF. Written as DNA, the CDR3 is TGTGCCAGCGGCCGGCTCGAGCGGGGGGGCCTAACAGATACGCAGTATTTT. The full variable domain, its missing parts supplied by reference TRBV19 and TRBJ2-3, is DGGITQSPKYLFRKEGQNVTLSCEQNLNHDAMYWYRQDPGQGLRLIYYSQIVNDFQKGDIAEGYSVSREKKESFPLTVTSAQKNPTAFYLCASGRLERGGLTDTQYFGPGTRLTVL.

V gene TRBV9 combines with J gene TRBJ2-2; D gene unclear. The CDR3 has 12 amino acids. Per germline, CDR1 SGDLS and CDR2 YYNGEE. The ends were cut back, 2 bases at V and 7 bases at J, with 6 bases in the middle. The CDR3 reads CASSVSGGELFF. The CDR3, as DNA: TGTGCCAGCAGCGTTTCCGGCGGGGAGCTGTTTTTT.

The rearrangement uses TRBV7-9 and TRBJ1-3, with TRBD1 as a possible D gene (6 bases). Germline V CDR1 and CDR2: SEHNR, FQNEAQ (reference sequence). The ends were cut back, 0 bases at V and 0 bases at J, with 12 bases in the middle. The CDR3 covers 17 residues. DNA for the CDR3: TGTGCCAGCAGCTTAGCGCCGGGACAAAACTCTGGAAACACCATATATTTT. It yields the protein CASSLAPGQNSGNTIYF.

This chain uses TRBV2 with TRBJ2-3; 7 nucleotides agree with TRBD2. The CDR3 is made up of 13 amino acids. V was clipped by 8 bases and J by 1 base; unmatched bases: 3. Germline-derived CDR1 and CDR2 are SNHLY and FYNNEI. The CDR3 DNA reads as TGTGCCAGCGGGAGGGACCGCACAGATACGCAGTATTTT. Protein sequence: CASGRDRTDTQYF. Drawing the rest from reference TRBV2 and TRBJ2-3, the complete variable domain is EPEVTQTPSHQVTQMGQEVILRCVPISNHLYFYWYRQILGQKVEFLVSFYNNEISEKSEIFDDQFSVERPDGSNFTLKIRSTKLEDSAMYFCASGRDRTDTQYFGPGTRLTVL.

This chain links TRBV28 with TRBJ1-2, with 8 bases matching TRBD1. The CDR3 is 13 residues long. CDR1 and CDR2 (germline): MDHEN, SYDVKM. V shed 2 bases, J shed 10 bases, and the junction held 6 bases outside the gene matches. Here the CDR3 reads CASSLVETGAYTF. CDR3 bases: TGTGCCAGCAGTTTAGTTGAGACAGGGGCCTACACCTTC.

V and J are TRBV5-1 and TRBJ2-7, with TRBD1 matching 9 bases. The CDR3 length is 15 residues. The germline CDR1 and CDR2 sequences are SGHRS and YFSETQ. V shed 7 bases, J shed 0 bases, and the junction held 8 bases outside the gene matches. CDR3 in amino acids: CASYNRGQFSYEQYF. The CDR3 region has the DNA TGCGCCAGCTATAACAGGGGGCAGTTCTCCTACGAGCAGTACTTC. Complete variable domain (other parts from reference TRBV5-1 and TRBJ2-7): KAGVTQTPRYLIKTRGQQVTLSCSPISGHRSVSWYQQTPGQGLQFLFEYFSETQRNKGNFPGRFSGRQFSNSRSEMNVSTLELGDSALYLCASYNRGQFSYEQYFGPGTRLTVT.

The V and J genes are TRBV7-3 and TRBJ1-1; tentatively, D is TRBD1 (6 bases). The ends were cut back, 0 bases at V and 5 bases at J, with 13 bases in the middle. Germline-derived CDR1 and CDR2 are SGHTA and FQGTGA. The CDR3 totals 15 residues. Written as DNA, the CDR3 is TGTGCCAGCAGCTTAACGGGGGCAGGGTCGACTGAAGCTTTCTTT. Protein product: CASSLTGAGSTEAFF.

CDR3 nucleotide sequence: TGTGCCAGCAGCCCTCGGGCGTCTGCGGGACTAGCTCCCTACGAGCAGTACTTC. Its translation: CASSPRASAGLAPYEQYF. The chain joins TRBV7-8 to TRBJ2-7; 9 bases are shared with TRBD2. The CDR3 has 18 residues. Germline loops: CDR1 SGHVS, CDR2 FQNEAQ. V gave up 5 bases and J gave up 2 bases; unmatched junction bases: 16.

This clone is a singleton in its sample. The chain links TRBV7-4 to TRBJ1-5; perhaps TRBD1 as D (5 bases). Germline CDR1 reads SGHVT; CDR2 reads SQSDAQ. Trimming took 0 bases from V and 0 from J, leaving 21 bases between them. The CDR3 is made up of 20 amino acids. The CDR3 DNA is TGTGCCAGCAGCTTAGCTCAGGACATCCCCCGCTCGTATAGCAATCAGCCCCAGCATTTT. Protein: CASSLAQDIPRSYSNQPQHF.

In its sample, this clone was seen a few times. This chain links TRBV9 with TRBJ1-2, with 10 bases matching TRBD1. V gave up 4 bases and J gave up 7 bases; unmatched junction bases: 7. The CDR3 runs to 14 residues. The germline gives CDR1 SGDLS, CDR2 YYNGEE. For the CDR3, the DNA is TGTGCCAGCAGCTTTCGACAGGGGGCAGGTGGCTACACCTTC. It specifies CASSFRQGAGGYTF. Looking up the rest from reference TRBV9 and TRBJ1-2 gives the full variable domain: DSGVTQTPKHLITATGQRVTLRCSPRSGDLSVYWYQQSLDQGLQFLIQYYNGEERAKGNILERFSAQQFPDLHSELNLSSLELGDSALYFCASSFRQGAGGYTFGSGTRLTVV.

This clone appeared once. CDR3 bases: TGTGCCAGCGCTCGTCGGGGGTCGAATCAGCCCCAGCATTTT. It specifies CASARRGSNQPQHF. The chain links TRBV5-8 to TRBJ1-5; D is possibly TRBD1 (5 bases). V was cut by 7 bases and J by 4 bases, with 15 bases left in between. CDR1 SGHTS and CDR2 YDEGEE come from the germline V gene. The CDR3 covers 14 residues.

This chain uses TRBV7-2 with TRBJ2-5, with D perhaps TRBD2 (6 bases). V lost 1 base to trimming and J lost 10 bases, with 22 bases between them. Germline assignment: CDR1 SGHTA and CDR2 FQGNSA. The CDR3 has 16 residues. CDR3 sequence: CASSLGAGSPNGDQYF. The CDR3 DNA follows: TGTGCCAGCAGCTTAGGTGCGGGATCCCCGAATGGTGACCAGTACTTC.

The V call is TRBV12-3 or TRBV12-4, the J call TRBJ1-6, with D perhaps matching TRBD1 (5 bases). This CDR3 is 12 amino acids long. V lost 6 bases and J lost 10, with 10 bases in between. The CDR3 protein is CASRRGGSPLHF. The CDR3 coding sequence is TGTGCCAGCAGGCGGGGGGGGTCACCCCTCCACTTT.

The rearrangement links TRBV27 to TRBJ2-1; TRBD1 agrees at 9 bases. CDR1 and CDR2 (germline): MNHEY, SMNVEV (reference sequence). With 5 bases clipped from V and 5 bases from J, the junction kept 10 bases outside the gene matches. The CDR3 covers 16 residues. CDR3 residues: CASSAPGQGNHNEQFF. The DNA for the CDR3 is TGTGCCAGCAGTGCCCCGGGACAGGGTAACCACAATGAGCAGTTCTTC.

This sequence joins TRBV4-1 and TRBJ2-5, with D tentatively TRBD2 (5 bases). The CDR3 is made up of 15 amino acids. From germline, CDR1 is MGHRA and CDR2 YSYEKL. V was clipped by 4 bases and J by 4 bases, with 16 bases between them. The CDR3 here is CASSRRGIVLETQYF. In DNA, the CDR3 is TGCGCCAGCAGCCGACGGGGAATAGTCCTAGAGACCCAGTACTTC.

The chain recombines TRBV2 with TRBJ2-2, with 11 nucleotides matching TRBD1. There are 14 residues in the CDR3. The germline gives CDR1 SNHLY, CDR2 FYNNEI. The ends lost 8 bases at V and 5 bases at J; junction bases unmatched: 4. The CDR3 reads CASGGQGVTGELFF. In nucleotides, the CDR3 is TGTGCCAGCGGGGGACAGGGGGTAACCGGGGAGCTGTTTTTT.

The chain couples TRBV13 to TRBJ1-3; the match to TRBD1 covers 8 bases. The ends lost 0 bases at V and 4 bases at J; junction bases unmatched: 5. The germline V gene encodes CDR1 PRHDT and CDR2 FYEKMQ (reference sequence). CDR3 size: 16 residues. CDR3 sequence (DNA): TGTGCCAGCAGCTTAGGCCAGGGGGCCGGAGGAAACACCATATATTTT. Residues: CASSLGQGAGGNTIYF.

The rearrangement links TRBV18 to TRBJ2-7, with TRBD1 matching over 8 bases. The CDR3 runs to 14 residues. The ends lost 4 bases at V and 0 bases at J; junction bases unmatched: 2. The germline gives CDR1 KGHSH, CDR2 LQKENI. The CDR3 loop is CASSRDRSSYEQYF. In nucleotides, the CDR3 is TGTGCCAGCTCACGGGACAGGAGCTCCTACGAGCAGTACTTC.

The V and J genes are TRBV19 and TRBJ2-1; 9 nucleotides align to TRBD2. The V and J ends lost 6 bases and 5 bases, in that order; junction bases with no gene match: 5. The CDR3 covers 14 residues. The germline V gene encodes CDR1 LNHDA and CDR2 SQIVND (reference sequence). CDR3 region: CASSRLAGNNEQFF. Written as DNA, the CDR3 is TGTGCCAGTAGCCGTCTAGCGGGGAACAATGAGCAGTTCTTC.

The V call is TRBV9, the J call TRBJ2-4; the D gene is possibly TRBD1 (5 bases). Germline CDR1 reads SGDLS; CDR2 reads YYNGEE. The CDR3 contains 16 residues. V lost 0 bases and J 0 bases, leaving 10 bases between the germline ends. This CDR3 reads CASSVDDSGAKNIQYF. The DNA for the CDR3 is TGTGCCAGCAGCGTAGATGACAGTGGAGCCAAAAACATTCAGTACTTC.

This chain connects TRBV7-9 to TRBJ2-1; D may be TRBD1 (6 bases). Germline assignment: CDR1 SEHNR and CDR2 FQNEAQ (reference sequence). Trimming pared 5 bases from V and 3 bases from J, leaving 17 bases between. The CDR3 runs 16 residues. CDR3 protein: CASSPRTAGDYNEQFF. The DNA for the CDR3 is TGTGCCAGCAGCCCCCGGACAGCCGGGGACTACAATGAGCAGTTCTTC.

The chain combines TRBV5-6 with TRBJ1-2, with D perhaps matching TRBD1 (6 bases). Looked up from germline, CDR1 is SGHDT and CDR2 is YYEEEE. Trimming took 4 bases from V and 5 from J, leaving 12 bases between them. This CDR3 comprises 13 residues. The CDR3 reads CASSVDSPYGYTF. For the CDR3, the DNA is TGTGCCAGCAGCGTGGACAGCCCTTATGGCTACACCTTC. Based on the CDR3 plus reference TRBV5-6 and TRBJ1-2, the full variable domain is DAGVTQSPTHLIKTRGQQVTLRCSPKSGHDTVSWYQQALGQGPQFIFQYYEEEERQRGNFPDRFSGHQFPNYSSELNVNALLLGDSALYLCASSVDSPYGYTFGSGTRLTVV.

The chain links TRBV6-5 to TRBJ2-7; D might be TRBD2 (6 bases). The CDR3 runs to 13 residues. The germline CDR1 and CDR2 sequences are MNHEY and SVGAGI. The ends were cut back, 5 bases at V and 5 bases at J, with 13 bases in the middle. CDR3 sequence: CASSPGSSHEQYF. The CDR3 DNA reads TGTGCCAGCAGTCCCGGGAGTTCACACGAGCAGTACTTC.

The chain recombines TRBV7-9 with TRBJ1-4; D is unclear. Germline CDR1 and CDR2: SEHNR and FQNEAQ (reference sequence). The CDR3 loop spans 14 amino acids. The V end was cut by 1 base, the J end by 4 bases, with 7 bases between. The CDR3 DNA is TGTGCCAGCAGCTTAGGAGGGCTTAATGAAAAACTGTTTTTT. Translated: CASSLGGLNEKLFF.